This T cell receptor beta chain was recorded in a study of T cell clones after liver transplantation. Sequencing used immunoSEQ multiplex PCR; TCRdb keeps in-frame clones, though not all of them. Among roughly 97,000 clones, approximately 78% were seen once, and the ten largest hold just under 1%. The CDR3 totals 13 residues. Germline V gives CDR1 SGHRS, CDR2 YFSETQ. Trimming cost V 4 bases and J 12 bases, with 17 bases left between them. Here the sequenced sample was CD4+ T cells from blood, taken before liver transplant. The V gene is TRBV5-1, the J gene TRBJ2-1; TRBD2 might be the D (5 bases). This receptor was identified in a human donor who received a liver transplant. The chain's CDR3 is CASSLDEGKAQFF. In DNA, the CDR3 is TGCGCCAGCAGCCTCGACGAGGGTAAGGCGCAGTTCTTC.